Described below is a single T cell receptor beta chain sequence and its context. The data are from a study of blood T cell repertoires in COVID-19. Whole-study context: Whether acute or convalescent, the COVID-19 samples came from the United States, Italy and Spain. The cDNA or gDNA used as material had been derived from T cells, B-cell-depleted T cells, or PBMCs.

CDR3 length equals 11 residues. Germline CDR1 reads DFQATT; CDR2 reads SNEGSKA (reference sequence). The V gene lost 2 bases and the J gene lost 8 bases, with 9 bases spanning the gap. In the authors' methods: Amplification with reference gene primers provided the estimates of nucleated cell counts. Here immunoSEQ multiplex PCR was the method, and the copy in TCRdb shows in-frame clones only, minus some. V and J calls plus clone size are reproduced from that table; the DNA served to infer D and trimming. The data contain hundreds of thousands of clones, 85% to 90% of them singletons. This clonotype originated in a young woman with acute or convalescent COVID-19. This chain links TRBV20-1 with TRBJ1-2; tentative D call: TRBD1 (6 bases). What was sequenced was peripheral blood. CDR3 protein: CSARQGIGYTF. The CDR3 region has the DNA TGCAGTGCTAGACAGGGGATAGGCTACACCTTC.